Included here is one T cell receptor (beta chain) sequence, with context. The entry originates in a study of blood T cell repertoires in COVID-19. This table comes from immunoSEQ multiplex PCR, and its TCRdb copy is limited to in-frame clones, with some not included. The table lists more than 150,000 clones, 94% of them singletons. V was clipped by 2 bases and J by 2 bases, with 10 bases between them. CDR1 is MNHEY, CDR2 SVGEGT, per germline. The CDR3 totals 14 residues. The J gene is TRBJ2-7, the V gene TRBV6-2 or TRBV6-3, with D perhaps TRBD2 (5 bases). This TCR came from a man under 40 with COVID-19, enrolled during active disease. The source material was peripheral blood. CDR3 region: CASSYEGRTYEQYF. CDR3 in DNA: TGTGCCAGCAGTTACGAGGGTAGGACCTACGAGCAGTACTTC.